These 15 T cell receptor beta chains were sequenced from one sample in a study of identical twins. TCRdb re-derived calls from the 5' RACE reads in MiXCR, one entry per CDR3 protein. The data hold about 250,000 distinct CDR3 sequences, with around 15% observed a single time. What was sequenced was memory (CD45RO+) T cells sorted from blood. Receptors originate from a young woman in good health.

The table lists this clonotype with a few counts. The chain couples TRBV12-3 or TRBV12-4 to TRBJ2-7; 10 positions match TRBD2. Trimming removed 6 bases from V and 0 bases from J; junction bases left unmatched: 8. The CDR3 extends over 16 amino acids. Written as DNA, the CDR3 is TGTGCCAGCAGCTGGGGACTAGCGATGGGCTCCTACGAGCAGTACTTC. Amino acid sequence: CASSWGLAMGSYEQYF.

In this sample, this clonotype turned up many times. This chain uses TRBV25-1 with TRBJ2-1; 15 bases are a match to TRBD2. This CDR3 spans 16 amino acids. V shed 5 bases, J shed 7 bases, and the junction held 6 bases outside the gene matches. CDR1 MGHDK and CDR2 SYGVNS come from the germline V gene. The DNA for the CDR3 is TGTGCCAGCAGTTCCCGGACTAGCGGGAGGGCAAATGAGCAGTTCTTC. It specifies CASSSRTSGRANEQFF.

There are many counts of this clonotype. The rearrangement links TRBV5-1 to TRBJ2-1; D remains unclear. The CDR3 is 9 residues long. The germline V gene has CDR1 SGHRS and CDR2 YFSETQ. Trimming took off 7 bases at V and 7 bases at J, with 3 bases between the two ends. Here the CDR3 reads CASWNEQFF. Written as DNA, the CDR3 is TGCGCCAGCTGGAATGAGCAGTTCTTC.

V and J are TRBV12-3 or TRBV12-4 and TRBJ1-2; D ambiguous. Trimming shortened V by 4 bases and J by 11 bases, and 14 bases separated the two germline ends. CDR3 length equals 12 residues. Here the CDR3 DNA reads TGTGCCAGCAGTTATGGCGAAGAGGGATACACCTTC. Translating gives CASSYGEEGYTF.

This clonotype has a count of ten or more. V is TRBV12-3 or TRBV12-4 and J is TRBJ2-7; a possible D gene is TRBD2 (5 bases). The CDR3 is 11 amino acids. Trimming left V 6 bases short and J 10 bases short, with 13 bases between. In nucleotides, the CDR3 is TGTGCCAGCAGCCAGGACTTCCGACAGTACTTC. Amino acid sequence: CASSQDFRQYF.

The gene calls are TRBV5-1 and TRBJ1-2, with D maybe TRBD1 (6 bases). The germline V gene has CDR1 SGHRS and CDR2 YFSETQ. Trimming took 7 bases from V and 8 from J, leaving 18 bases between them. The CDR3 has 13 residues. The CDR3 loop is CASGYRENVGYTF. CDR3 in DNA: TGCGCCAGCGGGTACAGGGAGAACGTCGGCTACACCTTC.

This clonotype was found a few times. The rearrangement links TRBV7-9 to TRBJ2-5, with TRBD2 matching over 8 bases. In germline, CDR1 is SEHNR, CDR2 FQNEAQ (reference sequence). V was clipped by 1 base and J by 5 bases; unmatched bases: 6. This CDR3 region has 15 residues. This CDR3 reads CASSLDPRLAETQYF. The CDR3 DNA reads TGTGCCAGCAGCTTAGACCCGAGACTAGCGGAGACCCAGTACTTC.

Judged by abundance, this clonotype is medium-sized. DNA of the CDR3: TGCAGTGCCGGGGACGGCACAGATACGCAGTATTTT. Its translation is CSAGDGTDTQYF. The V and J genes are TRBV20-1 and TRBJ2-3; either TRBD1 or TRBD2 may fit D (5 bases each). Per the germline V gene, CDR1 is DFQATT and CDR2 is SNEGSKA (reference sequence). Trimming shortened V by 6 bases and J by 1 base, and 8 bases separated the two germline ends. The CDR3 has 12 residues.

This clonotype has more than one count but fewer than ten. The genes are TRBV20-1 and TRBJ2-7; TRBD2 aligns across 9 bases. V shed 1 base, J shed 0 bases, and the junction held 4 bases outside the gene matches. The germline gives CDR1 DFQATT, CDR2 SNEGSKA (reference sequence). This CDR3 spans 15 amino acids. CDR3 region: CSARGGGRASYEQYF. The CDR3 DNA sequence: TGCAGTGCTAGAGGCGGCGGGAGGGCCTCCTACGAGCAGTACTTC.

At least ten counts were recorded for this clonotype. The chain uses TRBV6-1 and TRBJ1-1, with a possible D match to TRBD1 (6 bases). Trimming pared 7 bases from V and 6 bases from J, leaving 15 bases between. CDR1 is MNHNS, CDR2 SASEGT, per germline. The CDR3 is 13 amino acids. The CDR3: CASKWGAKSEAFF. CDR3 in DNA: TGTGCCAGCAAATGGGGGGCCAAGTCTGAAGCTTTCTTT.

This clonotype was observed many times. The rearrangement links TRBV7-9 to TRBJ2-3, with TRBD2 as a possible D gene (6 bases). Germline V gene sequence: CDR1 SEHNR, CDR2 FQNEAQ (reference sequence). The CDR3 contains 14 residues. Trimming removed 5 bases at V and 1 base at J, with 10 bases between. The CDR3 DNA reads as TGTGCCAGCAGCACAACGGGGGGCACAGATACGCAGTATTTT. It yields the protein CASSTTGGTDTQYF.

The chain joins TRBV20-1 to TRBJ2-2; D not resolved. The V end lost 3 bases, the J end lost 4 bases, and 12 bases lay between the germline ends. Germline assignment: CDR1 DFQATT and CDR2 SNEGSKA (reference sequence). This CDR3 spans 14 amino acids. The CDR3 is CSASRRVGTGELFF. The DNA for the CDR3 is TGCAGTGCTAGTAGACGGGTGGGCACCGGGGAGCTGTTTTTT.

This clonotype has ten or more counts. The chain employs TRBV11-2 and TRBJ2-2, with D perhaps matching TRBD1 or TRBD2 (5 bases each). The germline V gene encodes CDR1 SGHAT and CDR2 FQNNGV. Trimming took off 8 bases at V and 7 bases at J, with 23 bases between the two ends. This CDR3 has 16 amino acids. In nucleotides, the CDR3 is TGTGCCAGCCGCGAACGCGCCGGGACCAATAACGGGGAGCTGTTTTTT. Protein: CASRERAGTNNGELFF.

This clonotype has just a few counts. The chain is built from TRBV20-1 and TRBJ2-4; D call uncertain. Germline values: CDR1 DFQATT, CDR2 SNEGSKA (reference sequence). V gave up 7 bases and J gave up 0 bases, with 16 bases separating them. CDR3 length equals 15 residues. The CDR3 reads CSVRDGSLAKNIQYF. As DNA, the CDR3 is TGCAGTGTCAGAGATGGGTCGCTAGCCAAAAACATTCAGTACTTC.

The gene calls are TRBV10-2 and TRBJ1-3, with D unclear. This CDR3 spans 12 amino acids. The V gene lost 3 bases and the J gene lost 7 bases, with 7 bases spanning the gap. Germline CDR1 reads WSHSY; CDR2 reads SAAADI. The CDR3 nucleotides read TGCGCCAGCAGTGAAAGGGCGAACACCATATATTTT. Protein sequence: CASSERANTIYF.